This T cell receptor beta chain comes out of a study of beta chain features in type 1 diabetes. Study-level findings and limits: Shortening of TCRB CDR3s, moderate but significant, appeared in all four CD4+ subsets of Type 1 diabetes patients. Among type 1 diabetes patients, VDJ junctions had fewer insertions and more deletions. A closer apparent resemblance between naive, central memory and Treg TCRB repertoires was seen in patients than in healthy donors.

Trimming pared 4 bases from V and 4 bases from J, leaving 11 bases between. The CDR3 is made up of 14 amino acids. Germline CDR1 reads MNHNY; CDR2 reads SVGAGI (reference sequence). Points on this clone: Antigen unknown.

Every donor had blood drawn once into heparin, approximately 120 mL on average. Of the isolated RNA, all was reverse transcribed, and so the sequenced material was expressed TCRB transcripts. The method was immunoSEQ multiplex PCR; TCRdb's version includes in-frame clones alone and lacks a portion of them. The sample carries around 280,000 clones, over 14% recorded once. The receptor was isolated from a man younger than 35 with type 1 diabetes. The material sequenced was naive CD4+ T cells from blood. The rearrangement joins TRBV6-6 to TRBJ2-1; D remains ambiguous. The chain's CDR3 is CASSSTAEYNEQFF. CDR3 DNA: TGTGCCAGCAGTTCCACCGCGGAGTACAATGAGCAGTTCTTC.